This record concerns one TCR beta chain sequence. Enrollment of patients from Seattle took place during active infection, with longitudinal follow-up. The data derive from a study of blood T cell repertoires in COVID-19. Study details: Acute and convalescent COVID-19 samples came from the United States, Italy and Spain.

The germline V and J ends were trimmed by 3 bases and 9 bases, with 18 bases remaining between them. The CDR3 length is 14 residues. Germline V lookup: CDR1 LGHDT, CDR2 YNNKEL (reference sequence). Per the study methods: Using reference gene primer amplification, nucleated cell counts were estimated. Assay used: immunoSEQ multiplex PCR; TCRdb lists only in-frame clones, some missing. V and J calls and clone size are copied from that table; D and trimming were computed from the DNA. The sample has 200,000 to 300,000 clones; roughly 81% are singletons. This receptor was obtained from a woman older than 75 with COVID-19, enrolled during active disease. The specimen sequenced was peripheral blood. This chain links TRBV3-1 (or the pseudogene TRBV3-2) with TRBJ2-7, with no clear D. This CDR3 reads CASSQGQIYRGQYF. The CDR3 coding sequence is TGTGCCAGCAGCCAGGGTCAGATTTATCGCGGGCAGTACTTC.